These 32 T cell receptor beta chains were all obtained from the same sample, sequenced in a study of blood T cell repertoires in COVID-19. Sequencing was performed with immunoSEQ multiplex PCR; in TCRdb, only in-frame clones are kept and a portion is missing. The profile shows more than 95,000 clones, approximately 84% of them singletons. Sequenced material: peripheral blood. These receptors were obtained from a man aged 60 to 75 with acute or convalescent COVID-19.

In its sample, this clone was seen a few times. At one end, the junction sequence differs from germline, possibly due to a read error. The chain couples TRBV7-9 to TRBJ1-4; 7 positions match TRBD1. Germline CDR1 reads SEHNR; CDR2 reads FQNEAQ (reference sequence). CDR3 size: 13 residues. The CDR3 region has the DNA TGTGCCAGTCGGGACAGCCCTAAGGAAAAACTGTTTTTT. This gives the protein CASRDSPKEKLFF.

The chain joins TRBV24-1 to TRBJ2-7; maybe TRBD1 (7 bases). Trimming stripped 4 bases from V and 6 bases from J, with 12 bases between. The CDR3 is 13 residues long. Per germline, CDR1 KGHDR and CDR2 SFDVKD. CDR3 nucleotide sequence: TGTGCCACCAGTGAGGGCGGGACAGTCGAGCAGTACTTC. Amino acids: CATSEGGTVEQYF.

The chain is built from TRBV27 and TRBJ2-7; a weak D match, TRBD1 (6 bases). The CDR3 contains 14 residues. V shed 0 bases and J shed 5 bases, with 11 bases lying between them. Germline V gives CDR1 MNHEY, CDR2 SMNVEV (reference sequence). This chain's CDR3 is CASSLSTGTHEQYF. The CDR3 nucleotides are TGTGCCAGCAGTTTATCAACAGGGACCCACGAGCAGTACTTC.

In the case of this clone: One junction end disagrees with the germline gene, perhaps due to a read error. V is TRBV29-1 and J is TRBJ2-3; maybe TRBD2 (6 bases). Germline CDR1 is SQVTM and CDR2 is ANQGSEA. The length of the CDR3 is 13 residues. DNA of the CDR3: TGCAGGGTTGAGGGACTCTACACAGATACGCAGTATTTT. This sequence encodes CRVEGLYTDTQYF.

The chain carries TRBV7-2 and TRBJ1-2; the D gene is possibly TRBD1 (5 bases). The CDR3 runs 15 residues. Trimming removed 4 bases at V and 2 bases at J, with 14 bases between. Germline loops: CDR1 SGHTA, CDR2 FQGNSA. The CDR3 coding sequence is TGTGCCAGCAGCTCTGGGGGGGGTCGGAACTATGGCTACACCTTC. It is translated as CASSSGGGRNYGYTF.

V and J are TRBV7-9 and TRBJ1-5; D not resolved. CDR3 length: 14 amino acids. The V gene lost 1 base and the J gene lost 7 bases, with 11 bases spanning the gap. Per germline, CDR1 SEHNR and CDR2 FQNEAQ (reference sequence). The DNA of the CDR3 is TGTGCCAGCAGCTTAGTAGAACTAGGCCAGCCCCAGCATTTT. It yields the protein CASSLVELGQPQHF.

This clone came up once. This rearrangement joins TRBV25-1 to TRBJ1-4; 7 bases agree with TRBD1. Unmatched junction bases numbered 3, after V lost 2 bases and J lost 0 bases. CDR1 and CDR2 (germline): MGHDK, SYGVNS. This CDR3 spans 16 amino acids. The DNA for the CDR3 is TGTGCCAGCAGTGAACTCGGGACAGCAACTAATGAAAAACTGTTTTTT. Protein sequence: CASSELGTATNEKLFF.

The chain recombines TRBV19 with TRBJ1-4; D perhaps matches TRBD1 (6 bases). V was cut by 7 bases and J by 7 bases, with 22 bases left in between. The CDR3 is 16 amino acids. The germline CDR1 and CDR2 sequences are LNHDA and SQIVND (reference sequence). The DNA for the CDR3 is TGTGCCAGTACCACCCCCTGGGGGGGGCGCCGTGAAAAACTGTTTTTT. Its translation is CASTTPWGGRREKLFF.

V is TRBV19 and J is TRBJ1-2; D might be TRBD1 (6 bases). The germline CDR1 and CDR2 sequences are LNHDA and SQIVND (reference sequence). This CDR3 contains 13 residues. Trimming stripped 7 bases from V and 4 bases from J, with 13 bases between. The CDR3 protein is CASIAGASYGYTF. The CDR3 nucleotides are TGTGCCAGTATCGCAGGGGCCAGCTATGGCTACACCTTC.

V and J are TRBV24-1 and TRBJ2-6; the D is unclear. The germline V and J ends were trimmed by 5 bases and 0 bases, with 7 bases remaining between them. Germline CDR1 KGHDR, CDR2 SFDVKD. The CDR3 contains 15 residues. DNA of the CDR3: TGTGCCACCAGTGTTGTGCGCTCTGGGGCCAACGTCCTGACTTTC. Residues: CATSVVRSGANVLTF.

CDR3: CASSVYRGQGNYGYTF. DNA for the CDR3: TGTGCCAGCAGCGTTTACAGGGGGCAGGGTAACTATGGCTACACCTTC. This rearrangement joins TRBV7-9 to TRBJ1-2; TRBD1 matches 9 bases. V lost 5 bases to trimming and J lost 1 base; unmatched junction nucleotides: 8. The length of the CDR3 is 16 residues. The V gene's germline CDR1 is SEHNR and CDR2 FQNEAQ (reference sequence).

The CDR3 sequence is CASSPRPGTGRSDTQYF. The CDR3 region has the DNA TGCGCCAGCAGCCCCCGCCCCGGGACAGGGCGTTCAGATACGCAGTATTTT. V is TRBV5-1 and J is TRBJ2-3, with 9 bases lining up with TRBD1. The CDR3 has 17 residues. The V gene end was trimmed by 4 bases and the J gene end by 4 bases; junction bases not matched to a gene: 13. Germline values: CDR1 SGHRS, CDR2 YFSETQ.

The chain links TRBV3-1 (or the pseudogene TRBV3-2) to TRBJ2-3; D unresolved. The CDR3 is 12 amino acids. V was pared by 3 bases and J by 8 bases, with 9 bases between. Looked up from germline, CDR1 is LGHDT and CDR2 is YNNKEL (reference sequence). CDR3: CASSHGPGTQYF. The CDR3 DNA reads TGTGCCAGCAGCCACGGTCCCGGTACGCAGTATTTT.

The genes are TRBV19 and TRBJ1-6; tentative D call: TRBD1 (6 bases). This CDR3 has 14 residues. Per the germline V gene, CDR1 is LNHDA and CDR2 is SQIVND (reference sequence). The ends were cut back, 3 bases at V and 14 bases at J, with 17 bases in the middle. CDR3 DNA: TGTGCCAGTAGTATCCGCAGACGAGAGGGGGCCCTCCACTTT. Residues: CASSIRRREGALHF.

The J gene is TRBJ2-1, the V gene TRBV19, with D maybe TRBD1 (6 bases). CDR3 size: 13 residues. The V and J ends lost 3 bases and 5 bases respectively, with 8 bases between them. Germline assignment: CDR1 LNHDA and CDR2 SQIVND (reference sequence). The CDR3 nucleotides are TGTGCCAGTAGTATTAACAGGGACAATGAGCAGTTCTTC. This sequence encodes CASSINRDNEQFF.

This clone was seen a few times. The chain joins TRBV18 to TRBJ1-1, with D hard to call. CDR1 and CDR2 from the germline V gene are KGHSH and LQKENI. The V end was cut by 4 bases, the J end by 1 base, with 13 bases between. CDR3 length: 15 residues. In DNA, the CDR3 is TGTGCCAGCTCACTGGGTGGGGAGGGGAACACTGAAGCTTTCTTT. The encoded protein is CASSLGGEGNTEAFF.

The V call is TRBV24-1, the J call TRBJ1-5, with TRBD1 as a possible D gene (6 bases). Deletions cut 10 bases from V and 5 bases from J, with 14 bases between. This CDR3 region has 13 residues. Germline lookup yields CDR1 KGHDR and CDR2 SFDVKD. The CDR3 nucleotides read TGTGCCACACGGGGGGGCCTTGATCAGCCCCAGCATTTT. It yields the protein CATRGGLDQPQHF.

The rearrangement links TRBV3-1 (or the pseudogene TRBV3-2) to TRBJ2-5, with 9 bases that match TRBD2. The CDR3 extends over 14 amino acids. V shed 6 bases, J shed 5 bases, and the junction held 7 bases outside the gene matches. The V gene's germline CDR1 is LGHDT and CDR2 YNNKEL (reference sequence). The CDR3 loop reads CASSPSGIKETQYF. CDR3 in DNA: TGTGCCAGCAGTCCTAGCGGGATAAAGGAGACCCAGTACTTC.

The chain is built from TRBV18 and TRBJ2-1; TRBD2 aligns across 7 bases. Trimming cost V 3 bases and J 8 bases; bases outside gene matches: 7. The germline gives CDR1 KGHSH, CDR2 LQKENI. The CDR3 runs to 14 residues. CDR3 loop: CASSPRTRVYEQFF. CDR3 nucleotide sequence: TGTGCCAGCTCACCTAGGACTAGGGTGTATGAGCAGTTCTTC. Combining the CDR3 with reference TRBV18 and TRBJ2-1 gives the whole variable domain NAGVMQNPRHLVRRRGQEARLRCSPMKGHSHVYWYRQLPEEGLKFMVYLQKENIIDESGMPKERFSAEFPKEGPSILRIQQVVRGDSAAYFCASSPRTRVYEQFFGPGTRLTVL.

This chain connects TRBV7-8 to TRBJ2-7, with D perhaps TRBD1 (5 bases). The CDR3 has 13 amino acids. The V end lost 1 base, the J end lost 3 bases, and 7 bases lay between the germline ends. CDR1 SGHVS and CDR2 FQNEAQ come from the germline V gene. DNA for the CDR3: TGTGCCAGCAGCTTAGTAGGGGACTACGAGCAGTACTTC. Residues: CASSLVGDYEQYF.

This clone was counted a single time. Compared with germline, one end of the junction differs, possibly owing to a read error. The chain couples TRBV7-7 to TRBJ2-3; TRBD1 might be the D (6 bases). The CDR3 covers 17 residues. CDR1 and CDR2 (germline): SSHAT, FNYEAQ (reference sequence). The CDR3 DNA reads TGTGCTAGCAGCCCAGCCCCTACAGGGTATGGGGCAGATACGCAGTATTTT. Its translation: CASSPAPTGYGADTQYF.

The rearrangement joins TRBV30 to TRBJ2-3; maybe TRBD1 (6 bases). The CDR3 extends over 14 amino acids. V lost 8 bases to trimming and J lost 2 bases, with 17 bases between them. CDR1 is GTSNPN and CDR2 is SVGIG in the germline V gene (reference sequence). CDR3 in DNA: TGTGCCAGAAGGACAGAAGGGTTCACAGATACGCAGTATTTT. Translation: CARRTEGFTDTQYF.

V is TRBV5-1 and J is TRBJ2-1; D unclear. Germline-derived CDR1 and CDR2 are SGHRS and YFSETQ. The V gene lost 4 bases and the J gene lost 6 bases, with 11 bases spanning the gap. This CDR3 region has 13 residues. The CDR3 DNA reads as TGCGCCAGCAGCCCCCTCGCCAGCAATGAGCAGTTCTTC. Translating it yields CASSPLASNEQFF.

The J gene is TRBJ2-7, the V gene TRBV10-3, with 10 positions matching TRBD1. This CDR3 has 19 residues. The germline gives CDR1 ENHRY, CDR2 SYGVKD. The V and J ends lost 4 bases and 2 bases, in that order; junction bases with no gene match: 17. The CDR3 sequence: CAISAHRTGGENPTYEQYF. The CDR3, as DNA: TGTGCCATCAGTGCCCACCGGACAGGGGGAGAAAATCCGACCTACGAGCAGTACTTC.

The V gene is TRBV15, the J gene TRBJ2-6, with D possibly TRBD1 on 5 matching bases. Trimming took off 5 bases at V and 2 bases at J, with 16 bases between the two ends. Per germline, CDR1 LNHNV and CDR2 YYDKDF (reference sequence). CDR3 length equals 17 residues. This chain's CDR3 is CATSGSLGRAGANVLTF. For the CDR3, the DNA is TGTGCCACCAGCGGATCCCTAGGCAGGGCTGGGGCCAACGTCCTGACTTTC.

V usage is TRBV11-3 and J usage is TRBJ1-1; 10 nucleotides line up with TRBD1. The V gene end was trimmed by 6 bases and the J gene end by 6 bases; junction bases not matched to a gene: 13. Germline V lookup: CDR1 SGHNT, CDR2 YENEEA. This CDR3 has 16 residues. Here the CDR3 DNA reads TGTGCCAGCAGACCCTGGACAGGGGGAGAGGGGGCTGAAGCTTTCTTT. It is translated as CASRPWTGGEGAEAFF.

This chain joins TRBV5-6 and TRBJ1-2; 7 bases match TRBD1. The CDR3 totals 14 residues. CDR1 SGHDT and CDR2 YYEEEE come from the germline V gene. The J segment lost 7 bases and the V segment lost 4 bases, leaving 10 bases of the junction unmatched. The CDR3 region has the DNA TGTGCCAGCAGCCCGGACCCGACAGGGCTTGGCTACACCTTC. It translates to CASSPDPTGLGYTF.

The chain carries TRBV5-1 and TRBJ1-1; tentative D call: TRBD1 (6 bases). V was cut by 1 base and J by 2 bases, with 9 bases left in between. The CDR3 covers 14 residues. Germline V gene lookup returns CDR1 SGHRS and CDR2 YFSETQ. The CDR3 spells CASSLHRENTEAFF. As DNA, the CDR3 is TGCGCCAGCAGCTTGCACAGGGAAAACACTGAAGCTTTCTTT.

The chain has TRBV18 and TRBJ1-2; TRBD1 might be the D (5 bases). The CDR3 extends over 16 amino acids. The germline V gene has CDR1 KGHSH and CDR2 LQKENI. Trimming shortened V by 1 base and J by 4 bases, and 16 bases separated the two germline ends. CDR3: CASSPQLTGDSYGYTF. The CDR3, as DNA: TGTGCCAGCTCACCACAGTTAACAGGCGACTCCTATGGCTACACCTTC.

This clone was found a few times. V is TRBV28 and J is TRBJ2-7; TRBD1 matches 8 bases. The V gene's germline CDR1 is MDHEN and CDR2 SYDVKM. There are 14 residues in the CDR3. Trimming at V came to 6 bases and at J to 3 bases, leaving 7 bases not matched to a gene. Here the CDR3 reads CASSSPDRVYEQYV. CDR3 DNA sequence: TGTGCCAGCAGCTCCCCGGACAGGGTCTACGAGCAGTACGTC.

The chain combines TRBV5-1 with TRBJ1-1; 7 nucleotides agree with TRBD1. Looked up from germline, CDR1 is SGHRS and CDR2 is YFSETQ. J gave up 6 bases and V 4 bases, and 9 bases lay outside the gene matches. The CDR3 runs 14 residues. In nucleotides, the CDR3 is TGCGCCAGCAGCCTGGGGACAGCGATCGCTGAAGCTTTCTTT. This sequence encodes CASSLGTAIAEAFF.

The chain has TRBV6-2 or TRBV6-3 and TRBJ2-3; 7 positions match TRBD2. This CDR3 comprises 18 residues. V lost 2 bases and J lost 2; bases outside the gene matches: 13. Per germline, CDR1 MNHEY and CDR2 SVGEGT. CDR3 bases: TGTGCCAGCAGTTACCCCCCCACCCAGCGGGGCTACACAGATACGCAGTATTTT. Translating it yields CASSYPPTQRGYTDTQYF.